This T cell receptor (beta chain) was recovered during a study of cytomegalovirus exposure and HLA in healthy donors. Looking at the study overall: Earlier sequencing of some 190 million T cells yielded around 100 million unique TCR beta sequences. Study-wide results and limits: Most TCR sequences were uncommon, yet certain public TCRs appeared in many donors.

Primers: 60 Vbeta forward and 13 Jbeta reverse. This table comes from immunoSEQ multiplex PCR, and its TCRdb copy is limited to in-frame clones, with some not included. Altogether about 180,000 clones are present, about 77% being singletons, with the ten largest covering 2% to 3%. Despite likely unrecorded immune exposures, the donors were nominally healthy at the time of sampling. Worth noting for this clone: Antigen: not known.

The sample taken for sequencing was PBMCs. The source is a woman between 25 and 40 years old in good health and CMV-seropositive.

Here the CDR3 DNA reads TGTGCTAGTGGTCTCTCACTATTCAGGGATGAGCAGTTCTTC. It yields the protein CASGLSLFRDEQFF. The rearrangement joins TRBV12-5 to TRBJ2-1; possibly TRBD1 for D (5 bases). This CDR3 has 14 amino acids. The germline gives CDR1 LGHNT, CDR2 FRNRAP. Trimming shortened V by 5 bases and J by 8 bases, and 16 bases separated the two germline ends.